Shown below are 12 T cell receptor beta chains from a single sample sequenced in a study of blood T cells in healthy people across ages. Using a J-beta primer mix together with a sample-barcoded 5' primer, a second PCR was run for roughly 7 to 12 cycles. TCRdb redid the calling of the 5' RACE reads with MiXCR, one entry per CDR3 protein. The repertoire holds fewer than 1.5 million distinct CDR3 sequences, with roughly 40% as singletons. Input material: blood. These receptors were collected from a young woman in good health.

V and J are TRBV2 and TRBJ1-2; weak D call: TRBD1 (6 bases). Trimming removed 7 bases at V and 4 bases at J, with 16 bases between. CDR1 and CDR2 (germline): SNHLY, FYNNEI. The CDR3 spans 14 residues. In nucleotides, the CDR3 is TGTGCCAGCACCCAAGCGGAGGGGGTCTATGGCTACACCTTC. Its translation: CASTQAEGVYGYTF.

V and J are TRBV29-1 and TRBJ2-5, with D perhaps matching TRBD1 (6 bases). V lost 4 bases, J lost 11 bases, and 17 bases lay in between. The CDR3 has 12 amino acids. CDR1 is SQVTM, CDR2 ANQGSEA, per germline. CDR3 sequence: CSVVHRVNEQYF. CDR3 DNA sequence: TGCAGCGTTGTACACAGGGTTAATGAGCAGTACTTC.

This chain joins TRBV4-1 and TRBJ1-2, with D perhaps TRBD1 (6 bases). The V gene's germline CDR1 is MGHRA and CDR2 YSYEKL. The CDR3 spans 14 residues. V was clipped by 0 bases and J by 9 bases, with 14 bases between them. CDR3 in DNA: TGCGCCAGCAGCCAAGATTTGGGGGCACTCAGCTACACCTTC. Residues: CASSQDLGALSYTF.

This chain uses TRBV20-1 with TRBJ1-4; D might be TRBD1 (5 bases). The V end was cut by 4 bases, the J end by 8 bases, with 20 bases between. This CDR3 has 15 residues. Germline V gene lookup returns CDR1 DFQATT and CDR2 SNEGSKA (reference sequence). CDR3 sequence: CSAKRAGQASEKLFF. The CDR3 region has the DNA TGCAGTGCTAAGAGGGCGGGGCAGGCCTCCGAAAAACTGTTTTTT.

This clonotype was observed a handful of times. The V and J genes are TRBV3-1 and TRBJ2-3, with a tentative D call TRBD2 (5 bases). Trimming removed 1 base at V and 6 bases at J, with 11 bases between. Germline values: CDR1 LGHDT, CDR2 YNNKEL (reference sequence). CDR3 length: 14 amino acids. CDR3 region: CASSQVKRRDTQYF. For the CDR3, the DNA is TGTGCCAGCAGCCAAGTTAAAAGGAGGGATACGCAGTATTTT.

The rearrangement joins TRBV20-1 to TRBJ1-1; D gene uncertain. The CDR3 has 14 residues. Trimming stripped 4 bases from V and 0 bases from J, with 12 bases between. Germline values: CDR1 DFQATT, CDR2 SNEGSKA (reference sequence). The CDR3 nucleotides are TGCAGTGCTATTGAGGGCATTCTGAACACTGAAGCTTTCTTT. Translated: CSAIEGILNTEAFF.

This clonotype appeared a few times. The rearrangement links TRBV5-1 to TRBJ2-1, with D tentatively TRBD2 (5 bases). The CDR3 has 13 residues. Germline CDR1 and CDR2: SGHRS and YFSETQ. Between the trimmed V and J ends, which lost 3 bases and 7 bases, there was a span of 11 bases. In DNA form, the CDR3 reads TGCGCCAGCAGCTCTGGCCGGGGTAATGAGCAGTTCTTC. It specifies CASSSGRGNEQFF. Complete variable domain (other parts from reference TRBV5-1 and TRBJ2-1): KAGVTQTPRYLIKTRGQQVTLSCSPISGHRSVSWYQQTPGQGLQFLFEYFSETQRNKGNFPGRFSGRQFSNSRSEMNVSTLELGDSALYLCASSSGRGNEQFFGPGTRLTVL.

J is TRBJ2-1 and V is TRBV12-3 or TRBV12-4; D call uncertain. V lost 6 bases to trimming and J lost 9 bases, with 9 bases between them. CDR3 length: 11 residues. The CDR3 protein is CASSRLPEQFF. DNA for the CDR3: TGTGCCAGCAGCCGCCTTCCTGAGCAGTTCTTC.

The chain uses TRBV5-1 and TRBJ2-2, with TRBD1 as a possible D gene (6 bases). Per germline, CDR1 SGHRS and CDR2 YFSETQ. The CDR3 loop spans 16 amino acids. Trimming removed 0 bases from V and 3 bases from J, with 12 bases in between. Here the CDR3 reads CASSLGQAFYTGELFF. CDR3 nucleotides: TGCGCCAGCAGCTTGGGACAGGCGTTTTACACCGGGGAGCTGTTTTTT.

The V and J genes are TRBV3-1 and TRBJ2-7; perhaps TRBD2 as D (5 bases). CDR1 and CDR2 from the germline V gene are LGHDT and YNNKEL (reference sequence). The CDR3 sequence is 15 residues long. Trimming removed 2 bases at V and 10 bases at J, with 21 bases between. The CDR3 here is CASSQYGIGKEAQYF. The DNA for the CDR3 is TGTGCCAGCAGCCAATACGGGATTGGCAAAGAGGCCCAGTACTTC.

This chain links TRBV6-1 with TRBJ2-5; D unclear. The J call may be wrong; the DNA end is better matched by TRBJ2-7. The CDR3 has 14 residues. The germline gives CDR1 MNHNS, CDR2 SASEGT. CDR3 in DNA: TGTGCCAGCAGTCCGACGGCGTTCTCCTACGAGCAGTACTTC. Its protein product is CASSPTAFSYEQYF.

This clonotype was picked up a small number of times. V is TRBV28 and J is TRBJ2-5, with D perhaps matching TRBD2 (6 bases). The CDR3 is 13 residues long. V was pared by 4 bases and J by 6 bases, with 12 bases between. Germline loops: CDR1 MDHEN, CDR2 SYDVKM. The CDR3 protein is CASSSSGGQTQYF. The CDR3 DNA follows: TGTGCCAGCAGTTCCTCCGGGGGTCAGACCCAGTACTTC. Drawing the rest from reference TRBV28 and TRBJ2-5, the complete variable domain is DVKVTQSSRYLVKRTGEKVFLECVQDMDHENMFWYRQDPGLGLRLIYFSYDVKMKEKGDIPEGYSVSREKKERFSLILESASTNQTSMYLCASSSSGGQTQYFGPGTRLLVL.